Below, 16 T cell receptor beta chains from the same sample are listed, as sequenced in a study of cytomegalovirus exposure and HLA in healthy donors. The PCR ran on 60 Vbeta and 13 Jbeta primers. Assay: immunoSEQ multiplex PCR; the TCRdb copy retains only in-frame clones and omits some. The sample features 60,000 to 100,000 clones, with around 4.4% in its top ten. Sequenced: PBMCs. These receptors all stem from a man younger than 45 in good health and CMV-seronegative.

The gene calls are TRBV20-1 and TRBJ1-1; D not certain. The ends were cut back, 3 bases at V and 8 bases at J, with 10 bases in the middle. CDR1 and CDR2 (germline): DFQATT, SNEGSKA (reference sequence). The CDR3 has 11 residues. The CDR3 DNA reads TGCAGTGCTAGCCCCCGGAGGGAAGCTTTCTTT. Amino acids: CSASPRREAFF.

The chain carries TRBV6-1 and TRBJ1-5, with 7 bases lining up with TRBD1. The trim removed 6 bases at V and 5 bases at J, leaving 1 base unmatched. The CDR3 length is 12 residues. Germline CDR1 and CDR2: MNHNS and SASEGT. CDR3 sequence reads: CASSDRDQPQHF. The DNA for the CDR3 is TGTGCCAGCAGCGACAGGGATCAGCCCCAGCATTTT.

The CDR3 DNA reads as TGTGCCAGCAGCTCGGGACAGGGCAACTACGAGCAGTACTTC. It translates to CASSSGQGNYEQYF. The rearrangement links TRBV7-7 to TRBJ2-7, with 9 bases fitting TRBD1. Germline values: CDR1 SSHAT, CDR2 FNYEAQ (reference sequence). V was clipped by 4 bases and J by 3 bases; unmatched bases: 4. The CDR3 covers 14 residues.

V and J are TRBV5-6 and TRBJ2-2, with D maybe TRBD1 (5 bases). Trimming stripped 4 bases from V and 1 base from J, with 20 bases between. The CDR3 contains 18 residues. Germline CDR1 and CDR2: SGHDT and YYEEEE. Written as DNA, the CDR3 is TGTGCCAGCAGCCATCATAAGACTTTGGACAAGAACACCGGGGAGCTGTTTTTT. It translates to CASSHHKTLDKNTGELFF.

This chain connects TRBV19 to TRBJ2-1; 9 bases map to TRBD2. This CDR3 has 15 residues. Losses at the gene ends were 8 bases for V and 2 bases for J; bases not matched to a gene: 7. Per germline, CDR1 LNHDA and CDR2 SQIVND (reference sequence). The CDR3 protein is CASQLAGTTYNEQFF. CDR3 DNA sequence: TGTGCCAGTCAGCTAGCGGGGACTACCTACAATGAGCAGTTCTTC. Complete variable domain (other parts from reference TRBV19 and TRBJ2-1): DGGITQSPKYLFRKEGQNVTLSCEQNLNHDAMYWYRQDPGQGLRLIYYSQIVNDFQKGDIAEGYSVSREKKESFPLTVTSAQKNPTAFYLCASQLAGTTYNEQFFGPGTRLTVL.

V and J are TRBV12-5 and TRBJ2-7, with 9 bases fitting TRBD1. V shed 0 bases, J shed 6 bases, and the junction held 9 bases outside the gene matches. CDR1 and CDR2 (germline): LGHNT, FRNRAP. This CDR3 has 16 residues. The CDR3 loop is CASGLVLRTGDGEQYF. The DNA of the CDR3 is TGTGCTAGTGGTTTGGTACTCAGGACAGGGGACGGCGAGCAGTACTTC.

The chain has TRBV6-5 and TRBJ2-2, with D possibly TRBD1 on 5 matching bases. V shed 4 bases and J shed 1 base, with 10 bases lying between them. Germline-derived CDR1 and CDR2 are MNHEY and SVGAGI. The CDR3 loop spans 15 amino acids. CDR3 nucleotide sequence: TGTGCCAGCAGTTCAGGGCCTCTGAACACCGGGGAGCTGTTTTTT. Translated, it gives CASSSGPLNTGELFF.

CDR3 nucleotides: TGTGCCAGTAGGGGTAGGAGCACCGGGGAGCTGTTTTTT. It translates to CASRGRSTGELFF. The V call is TRBV19, the J call TRBJ2-2; D is undetermined. This CDR3 region has 13 residues. Trimming removed 6 bases at V and 4 bases at J, with 9 bases between. Germline assignment: CDR1 LNHDA and CDR2 SQIVND (reference sequence). The full variable domain, with the rest looked up from reference TRBV19 and TRBJ2-2, is DGGITQSPKYLFRKEGQNVTLSCEQNLNHDAMYWYRQDPGQGLRLIYYSQIVNDFQKGDIAEGYSVSREKKESFPLTVTSAQKNPTAFYLCASRGRSTGELFFGEGSRLTVL.

The chain carries TRBV7-2 and TRBJ2-5, with 7 bases fitting TRBD1. The CDR3 sequence is 15 residues long. The ends lost 3 bases at V and 9 bases at J; junction bases unmatched: 13. The V gene's germline CDR1 is SGHTA and CDR2 FQGNSA. The CDR3 DNA reads TGTGCCAGCAGCTTTACGGGACAGAATTATATGGCCCAGTACTTC. Amino acids: CASSFTGQNYMAQYF.

The chain combines TRBV7-2 with TRBJ1-2; D possibly corresponds to TRBD1 (6 bases). Trimming left V 3 bases short and J 5 bases short, with 10 bases between. Germline loops: CDR1 SGHTA, CDR2 FQGNSA. The CDR3 spans 13 residues. CDR3 DNA sequence: TGTGCCAGCAGCTTCGGGACATCTTATGGCTACACCTTC. It yields the protein CASSFGTSYGYTF.

J is TRBJ2-1 and V is TRBV11-2; the D is unclear. The CDR3 sequence is 12 residues long. Germline V CDR1 and CDR2: SGHAT, FQNNGV. V lost 1 base and J 10 bases, leaving 8 bases between the germline ends. The CDR3: CASSLAESEQFF. The CDR3 bases are TGTGCCAGCAGCTTAGCTGAAAGCGAGCAGTTCTTC.

Written as DNA, the CDR3 is TGTGCCAGCAGCGTACGTCTGAGGGAGACCCAGTACTTC. Translated: CASSVRLRETQYF. The chain has TRBV9 and TRBJ2-5; D uncertain. The CDR3 contains 13 residues. V lost 1 base to trimming and J lost 5 bases, with 9 bases between them. Germline assignment: CDR1 SGDLS and CDR2 YYNGEE.

The V call is TRBV7-9, the J call TRBJ1-2; D possibly corresponds to TRBD1 (5 bases). Germline CDR1 is SEHNR and CDR2 is FQNEAQ (reference sequence). This CDR3 contains 13 residues. V shed 2 bases and J shed 6 bases, with 10 bases lying between them. CDR3 bases: TGTGCCAGCAGCTTACTCCAGGGTAATGGCTACACCTTC. This sequence encodes CASSLLQGNGYTF. The full variable domain, rest sourced from reference TRBV7-9 and TRBJ1-2, is DTGVSQNPRHKITKRGQNVTFRCDPISEHNRLYWYRQTLGQGPEFLTYFQNEAQLEKSRLLSDRFSAERPKGSFSTLEIQRTEQGDSAMYLCASSLLQGNGYTFGSGTRLTVV.

V gene TRBV11-2 combines with J gene TRBJ1-1; D may be TRBD1 (5 bases). V was shortened by 4 bases and J by 6 bases, with 6 bases between the two germline ends. CDR3 length: 11 amino acids. CDR1 is SGHAT and CDR2 is FQNNGV in the germline V gene. Here the CDR3 DNA reads TGTGCCAGCAGCTCAGGGCCTGAAGCTTTCTTT. It translates to CASSSGPEAFF.

Written as DNA, the CDR3 is TGTGCCAGCAGCTTAGTAAACCCGGGACTAGCGAATGAGCAGTTCTTC. Protein: CASSLVNPGLANEQFF. V is TRBV11-2 and J is TRBJ2-1; 10 bases fit TRBD2. From germline, CDR1 is SGHAT and CDR2 FQNNGV. V was pared by 1 base and J by 7 bases, with 7 bases of the junction left unmatched. The CDR3 has 16 amino acids.

This chain uses TRBV7-2 with TRBJ2-7, with 7 bases that match TRBD2. Trimming cost V 4 bases and J 0 bases; bases outside gene matches: 6. Germline values: CDR1 SGHTA, CDR2 FQGNSA. The CDR3 contains 15 residues. The CDR3 DNA sequence: TGTGCCAGCAGCTCAGATATAGCGGGCTCCTACGAGCAGTACTTC. Protein: CASSSDIAGSYEQYF.